A selection of T cell receptor beta chains follows, all from one sample in a study of T cell repertoires in cytomegalovirus infection. TCRdb reprocessed the reads via MiXCR and lists one record per CDR3 protein. The sample includes more than 650,000 distinct CDR3 sequences, 35% seen only once; the top ten take under 3%. The material sequenced was PBMCs. Receptor source: a human donor in good health (CMV status not recorded). Some clones in this sample may be carry-over from other donors' samples. The CDR3 runs from the conserved cysteine through the conserved F or W. A D gene is named only where the DNA matches it firmly. Clone size is not always given. Where it is, it says once, few, many or a class for expanded clones.

TRBJ1-2 - TRBV28 - CASSPIPAYGYTF TGTGCCAGCAGCCCGATCCCCGCCTATGGCTACACCTTC
TRBJ1-5 - TRBV7-2 - CASMGLGNQPQHF TGTGCCAGCATGGGATTGGGCAATCAGCCCCAGCATTTT
TRBJ2-1 few TRBV19 TRBD2 CASSILAGGIYNEQFF TGTGCCAGTAGTATCCTAGCGGGAGGGATCTACAATGAGCAGTTCTTC
TRBJ1-2 - TRBV12-3/TRBV12-4 - CASTFRIRENYGYTF TGTGCCAGCACCTTCCGGATTCGAGAGAACTATGGCTACACCTTC
TRBJ1-5 - TRBV12-3/TRBV12-4 TRBD1 CASSLNRDSPNQPQHF TGTGCCAGCAGTCTGAATCGGGACAGCCCCAATCAGCCCCAGCATTTT
TRBJ2-2 - TRBV12-3/TRBV12-4 - CASSLDGGRTGELFF TGTGCCAGCAGTTTAGATGGGGGGCGTACCGGGGAGCTGTTTTTT
TRBJ2-5 - TRBV12-3/TRBV12-4 - CASSLVAGWQETQYF TGTGCCAGCAGTTTGGTGGCAGGGTGGCAAGAGACCCAGTACTTC
TRBJ1-1 - TRBV30 - CAWSTGINTEAFF TGTGCCTGGAGCACAGGGATAAACACTGAAGCTTTCTTT
TRBJ2-7 many TRBV27 - CASSDGYEQYF TGTGCCAGCTCGGACGGTTACGAGCAGTACTTC
TRBJ1-1 - TRBV5-6 - CASSLYQGLNTEAFF TGTGCCAGCAGCTTGTATCAGGGGTTGAACACTGAAGCTTTCTTT
TRBJ1-1 - TRBV6-1 - CASSELAGGITEAFF TGTGCCAGCAGTGAATTAGCAGGTGGTATCACTGAAGCTTTCTTT
TRBJ2-7 - TRBV28 TRBD2 CAIAGGGEYEQYF TGTGCCATCGCGGGCGGGGGGGAGTACGAGCAGTACTTC
TRBJ2-7 - TRBV5-5 - CASSWDHRYEQYF TGTGCCAGCAGCTGGGACCATAGGTACGAGCAGTACTTC
TRBJ2-2 few TRBV2 - CASTAGAAGGELFF TGTGCCAGCACAGCGGGTGCGGCCGGAGGGGAGCTGTTTTTT
TRBJ1-5 few TRBV7-2 - CASSLARDSNQPQHF TGTGCCAGCAGCTTAGCCAGGGATAGCAATCAGCCCCAGCATTTT
TRBJ1-5 - TRBV20-1 - CSAANKAQHF TGCAGTGCTGCTAATAAGGCCCAGCATTTT
TRBJ2-1 - TRBV4-2 TRBD2 CASSLEGSGTSGIDEQFF TGTGCCAGCAGCCTCGAAGGGTCCGGGACTAGCGGGATCGATGAGCAGTTCTTC
TRBJ2-1 - TRBV12-3/TRBV12-4 TRBD2 CASSSSPGLAYNEQFF TGTGCCAGCAGTTCGTCCCCGGGACTAGCCTACAATGAGCAGTTCTTC
TRBJ2-3 - TRBV9 - CASSVEVPDTQYF TGTGCCAGCAGCGTAGAGGTCCCAGATACGCAGTATTTT
TRBJ1-5 few TRBV6-1 - CASSDHIQDQPQHF TGTGCCAGCAGTGATCACATTCAGGATCAGCCCCAGCATTTT
TRBJ1-5 many TRBV6-1 - CASREQALSNQPQHF TGTGCCAGCAGAGAACAGGCTTTAAGCAATCAGCCCCAGCATTTT
TRBJ2-6 - TRBV28 TRBD1 CASSEYRGAAGANVLTF TGTGCCAGCAGTGAATACAGGGGAGCAGCTGGGGCCAACGTCCTGACTTTC
TRBJ1-1 many TRBV7-8 - CASSRGRNTEAFF TGTGCCAGCAGCCGGGGGAGAAACACTGAAGCTTTCTTT
TRBJ1-4 - TRBV12-3/TRBV12-4 - CASNLGGDEKLFF TGTGCCAGCAACCTCGGAGGTGACGAAAAACTGTTTTTT
TRBJ1-1 few TRBV19 - CASNELGRPPNTEAFF TGTGCCAGTAACGAATTAGGACGGCCACCGAACACTGAAGCTTTCTTT
TRBJ2-1 - TRBV7-3 TRBD2 CASSLTGGGSYNEQFF TGTGCCAGCAGCTTAACGGGCGGGGGGTCGTACAATGAGCAGTTCTTC
TRBJ2-6 - TRBV7-4 - CASSLANLLHRAGANVLTF TGTGCCAGCAGCTTAGCGAATCTACTGCACAGGGCTGGGGCCAACGTCCTGACTTTC
TRBJ1-6 - TRBV6-1 - CARRGSSYNSPLHF TGTGCCCGCAGAGGAAGCTCCTATAATTCACCCCTCCACTTT
TRBJ1-5 once TRBV2 TRBD1 CASTRGIGQPQHF TGTGCCAGCACCAGGGGGATCGGGCAGCCCCAGCATTTT
TRBJ2-5 - TRBV30 - CAWDWTGGVGGTQYF TGTGCCTGGGATTGGACGGGGGGCGTCGGTGGGACCCAGTACTTC
TRBJ1-1 many TRBV7-2 - CASTFGGAGRDTEAFF TGTGCCAGCACCTTCGGTGGGGCAGGGAGAGACACTGAAGCTTTCTTT
TRBJ1-1 - TRBV5-1 - CASSVDHPTEAFF TGCGCCAGCAGCGTGGACCATCCCACTGAAGCTTTCTTT
TRBJ2-7 - TRBV7-2 TRBD2 CASSETSGVSYEQYF TGTGCCAGCAGTGAGACTAGCGGGGTCTCCTACGAGCAGTACTTC
TRBJ2-2 - TRBV7-2 - CASSHQGKRTGELFF TGTGCCAGCAGCCATCAGGGTAAACGCACCGGGGAGCTGTTTTTT
TRBJ2-3 - TRBV12-3/TRBV12-4 - CASSFFQTAGDTQYF TGTGCCAGCAGTTTCTTCCAGACTGCCGGGGATACGCAGTATTTT
TRBJ1-1 once TRBV2 - CASSEEWNTEAFF TGTGCCAGCAGTGAAGAGTGGAACACTGAAGCTTTCTTT
TRBJ2-7 - TRBV11-2 TRBD1 CASSLGRGQGRGEQYF TGTGCCAGCAGCTTAGGGAGGGGACAGGGGCGCGGAGAGCAGTACTTC
TRBJ1-1 - TRBV7-2 TRBD1 CASSWDRIGGDTEAFF TGTGCCAGCAGCTGGGACAGGATAGGGGGTGATACTGAAGCTTTCTTT
TRBJ2-1 - TRBV4-1 - CASSQDKMGYEQFF TGCGCCAGCAGCCAAGATAAAATGGGTTATGAGCAGTTCTTC
TRBJ1-6 - TRBV7-9 - CASSSDRRVNSPLHF TGTGCCAGCAGCTCCGACAGGAGGGTCAATTCACCCCTCCACTTT
TRBJ1-2 - TRBV7-2 - CASSLRGWVGYTF TGTGCCAGCAGCCTAAGGGGGTGGGTTGGCTACACCTTC
TRBJ2-5 - TRBV2 - CASRELQETPYF TGTGCAAGCAGGGAGCTACAAGAGACCCCGTACTTC
TRBJ1-5 once TRBV7-2 - CASSPVPGQPMHW TGTGCCAGCAGCCCCGTCCCGGGGCAGCCCATGCATTGG
TRBJ2-2 few TRBV7-9 - CASRPKQGNTGELFF TGTGCCAGCAGACCTAAACAGGGAAACACCGGGGAGCTGTTTTTT
TRBJ2-3 few TRBV5-1 TRBD2 CASSVRGTNTDTQYF TGCGCCAGCAGCGTGCGGGGGACCAACACAGATACGCAGTATTTT
TRBJ1-2 - TRBV6-8 TRBD1 CASSYSGTGHYGYTF TGTGCCAGCAGTTACTCCGGGACAGGCCACTATGGCTACACCTTC
TRBJ2-7 - TRBV19 TRBD1 CASRIGGQWSSYEQYF TGTGCCAGTAGAATAGGGGGACAGTGGAGCTCCTACGAGCAGTACTTC
TRBJ2-7 - TRBV20-1 TRBD2 CSASGLAGGTSSYEQYF TGCAGTGCTTCGGGACTAGCGGGAGGAACAAGCTCCTACGAGCAGTACTTC
TRBJ1-2 - TRBV7-9 TRBD1 CASSGRQGVPGYTF TGTGCCAGCAGCGGTAGACAGGGCGTACCAGGCTACACCTTC
TRBJ2-3 - TRBV7-9 TRBD2 CASSLKRGLTDTQYF TGTGCCAGCAGCTTGAAGCGGGGGTTGACAGATACGCAGTATTTT